This TCR beta chain was found in a study of T cell clonality in common variable immunodeficiency (dated by TCRdb to 2014 to 2015). Beyond this particular receptor, the publication reports: Fewer TCRbeta clones were shared among CVID subjects than among healthy controls (p < 0.0001). It was noted by the authors that sequencing of the repertoires of T cell subpopulations would be needed to clarify the cause of the increased clonality in CVID. CVID TCRbeta sequences were reported to have fewer deletions and N-nucleotide insertions and to lack highly modified clones with 13 or more V deletions. Patient heterogeneity within the CVID cohort put limits on correlating repertoire features with clinical complications. Although equal DNA input was used, an average of approximately 82,000 unique sequences per sample was obtained for controls, compared with about 31,547 for CVID samples. Compared with healthy controls, CVID subjects showed increased TCRbeta clonality (t-test p = 0.018), a feature most characteristic of about a third of subjects.

CDR1 and CDR2, looked up from the germline V gene, are SGHNT and YENEEA. After removal of 5 bases from V and 5 bases from J, the junction retains 11 bases not matched to a gene. Measured from the cysteine to the phenylalanine, the CDR3 is 15 residues long. The DNA covers only part of the CDR3, 36 bases in frame from base 1. This clone was detected ten times or more. Its antigen is not yet known. The read ends 3 residues shy of where the CDR3 ends; the end is completed using the germline J gene. Most CVID patients and most healthy controls were of Caucasian heritage. Heparinized peripheral whole blood samples of roughly 5 to 8 ml were obtained from each donor. TCRbeta CDR3 repertoires were sequenced from genomic DNA of adults with common variable immune deficiency (CVID) and healthy adult controls. The control group was made up of about 22 healthy adult volunteers (about 10 male and roughly twelve female) whose ages ranged from roughly 23 to 66 years, with a mean age of approximately 31. Diluted blood was density-centrifuged over Hypaque 1077 or Ficoll-Paque to isolate peripheral blood mononuclear cells. Genomic DNA was extracted from unsorted mononuclear cells by Qiagen column purification or by a centrifugation-based method.

For sequencing, equivalent amounts of genomic DNA were input from CVID and control samples. For every sample, a 60 bp segment covering the rearranged TCRbeta CDR3 region was amplified and then sequenced. The immunoSEQ assay, a bias-corrected multiplex PCR combined with high-throughput sequencing, was used for TCRbeta amplification. In the paper's pipeline: Every unique nucleotide sequence counted as a clone and was annotated with V, D and J genes, copy number and frequency. Sequences were labeled productive if in frame, and non-productive if out of frame or containing stop codons. As previously described, clonality was computed from Shannon's entropy. Mean CDR3 Kyte-Doolittle hydropathy was derived from the predicted amino acid sequences of productive clones. The R hclust function was used to hierarchically cluster scaled V gene usage with Manhattan distance and complete linkage. Sharing of clones by CDR3 amino acid sequence was evaluated by resampling 12 repertoires per group over 100 rounds. Repertoires were searched for approximately 77 published EBV-specific and a few hundred published CMV-specific TCRbeta sequences. Analysis left out a couple of CVID samples that produced under 10,000 sequences, so approximately 40 CVID repertoires remained. TCRdb provides this immuneACCESS table in a form limited to in-frame rearrangements. Some clones are lacking; in checked studies, under half of them reflect an unresolved V gene, and why the rest are absent is not known. That table supplies the V and J calls and clone size; D and trimming were determined from the DNA. This sample contains tens of thousands of clones, none of which is a singleton. Together, the top ten hold 0.8% of the sample.

The receptor was derived from a person aged 18 to 75 in good health. The rearrangement joined TRBV11-3 to TRBJ2-7; a stretch of 8 junction bases matches TRBD2. Source material: peripheral blood mononuclear cells. The DNA read from the CDR3 is TGTGCCAGCAGCCAAGGATTTAGCGGGACAAACGAG. Translated, it reads CASSQGFSGTNE. The whole CDR3 sequence reads CASSQGFSGTNEQYF.